The clone carrying this T cell receptor beta chain was picked up a small number of times. This record belongs to a study of blood T cell repertoires in COVID-19. Sequencing was performed with immunoSEQ multiplex PCR; in TCRdb, only in-frame clones are kept and a portion is missing. The data contain roughly 69,000 clones, about nine tenths of them singletons. The CDR3 totals 14 residues. V shed 0 bases and J shed 6 bases, with 9 bases lying between them. Germline CDR1 is LGHNA and CDR2 is YNFKEQ. The chain recombines TRBV4-2 with TRBJ2-1; tentative D call: TRBD1 (6 bases). Source material: peripheral blood. The clonotype was recovered from a man aged 50 or older with active COVID-19. The DNA for the CDR3 is TGTGCCAGCAGCCAAGAGGGGGCGGTCAATGAGCAGTTCTTC. Translation: CASSQEGAVNEQFF.